The clone carrying this TCR beta chain was recorded a few times. The CDR3 has 12 amino acids. The germline gives CDR1 SGHRS, CDR2 YFSETQ. V was trimmed by 0 bases and J by 6 bases, leaving 5 bases between them. The sample comes from a study of blood T cell repertoires in COVID-19. Study-wide background: The origin of the acute and convalescent COVID-19 samples was the United States, Italy and Spain.

TCRdb's copy holds only in-frame clones and misses some; the assay was immunoSEQ multiplex PCR. The sample yields about 270,000 clones, 80% to 95% seen once. The chain combines TRBV5-1 with TRBJ2-3; D may be TRBD2 (5 bases). The sample taken for sequencing was PBMCs or T cells enriched from blood (not recorded which). The TCR was taken from a man aged 40-49 years who had been exposed to COVID-19. This CDR3 reads CASSLAGDTQYF. The CDR3 DNA is TGCGCCAGCAGCTTGGCGGGGGATACGCAGTATTTT.